This T cell receptor (beta chain) derives from a study of identical twins. This CDR3 has 14 residues. The V and J ends lost 5 bases and 3 bases respectively, with 10 bases between them. Germline loops: CDR1 MNHEY, CDR2 SVGAGI. Study-wide points: A cross-sectional statistical analysis, not follow-up of the same donors, supported the conclusions.

The table lists this clonotype with a few counts. What it binds is not known. Carrying unique molecular identifiers, the cDNA also gained a universal primer site through template switching. TCRdb processed the 5' RACE reads anew with MiXCR; each CDR3 protein has one entry. The data hold approximately 530,000 distinct CDR3 sequences, with about 20% observed a single time. A further study also used this sample, focusing on yellow fever vaccine responses in identical twins.

This rearrangement joins TRBV6-5 to TRBJ2-2, with a weak D call TRBD1 (6 bases). The sequencing sample was made of CD4+ T cells sorted from blood. The clonotype originates from a woman between 18 and 29 years old in good health. In DNA form, the CDR3 reads TGTGCCAGCAGTCACCACAGGGACACCGGGGAGCTGTTTTTT. This gives the protein CASSHHRDTGELFF.